The 29 T cell receptor beta chains reported below all come from one sample, sequenced in a study of T-cell reconstitution after alpha-beta-depleted transplantation in children. Unique molecular identifiers were used in preparing the TCRbeta library. Each CDR3 protein gets one entry after TCRdb re-called the PCR reads with MiXCR. The repertoire holds more than 500,000 distinct CDR3 sequences, with around 10% as singletons. The sample here was PBMCs, mostly from graft donor cells, taken 180 days after TCRalphabeta/CD19-depleted stem cell transplant. These receptors came from a female patient aged 2-15 years who had a stem cell transplant for aplastic anemia, so the T cells may come from the graft donor.

This sequence joins TRBV11-1 and TRBJ2-5, with 13 positions matching TRBD2. From germline, CDR1 is SGHAT and CDR2 FQDESV (reference sequence). J gave up 1 base and V 5 bases, and 7 bases lay outside the gene matches. This CDR3 contains 17 residues. The CDR3 DNA is TGTGCCAGCAGCCCTGGGACTAGCGGGATGCCCCAAGAGACCCAGTACTTC. It is translated as CASSPGTSGMPQETQYF.

Only a few counts were recorded for this clonotype. The chain links TRBV28 to TRBJ1-2, with 11 nucleotides matching TRBD1. Germline-derived CDR1 and CDR2 are MDHEN and SYDVKM. Germline trimming cut 5 bases from V and 7 bases from J; bases unmatched to any gene: 9. This CDR3 region has 15 residues. CDR3 loop: CASSPHSDRGRGYTF. The CDR3 DNA reads TGTGCCAGCAGTCCTCATTCGGACAGGGGGCGTGGCTACACCTTC.

V gene TRBV20-1 combines with J gene TRBJ1-5; a possible D gene is TRBD1 (6 bases). This CDR3 has 14 residues. Trimming stripped 2 bases from V and 3 bases from J, with 11 bases between. CDR1 is DFQATT, CDR2 SNEGSKA, per germline (reference sequence). The CDR3 sequence is CSARRQGPNQPQHF. The CDR3 bases are TGCAGTGCTAGAAGGCAGGGGCCCAATCAGCCCCAGCATTTT.

Only a few counts were recorded for this clonotype. The chain joins TRBV12-3 or TRBV12-4 to TRBJ2-1; D is perhaps TRBD1 (6 bases). The length of the CDR3 is 12 residues. V lost 5 bases, J lost 8 bases, and 10 bases lay in between. CDR3 sequence reads: CASSQGNHEQFF. The CDR3 bases are TGTGCCAGCAGTCAGGGGAACCATGAGCAGTTCTTC.

This clonotype was detected a few times. The CDR3 is CASSPRSGRADTQYF. CDR3 sequence (DNA): TGTGCCAGCAGCCCTCGAAGCGGGAGGGCAGATACGCAGTATTTT. The genes are TRBV7-9 and TRBJ2-3; 10 positions agree with TRBD2. The germline gives CDR1 SEHNR, CDR2 FQNEAQ (reference sequence). The V segment lost 5 bases and the J segment 4 bases; nucleotides outside the gene matches: 6. The CDR3 totals 15 residues.

The chain joins TRBV19 to TRBJ2-1; D remains ambiguous. CDR3 length: 13 residues. The V end lost 3 bases, the J end lost 6 bases, and 9 bases lay between the germline ends. Germline V lookup: CDR1 LNHDA, CDR2 SQIVND (reference sequence). This CDR3 is CASSIWISNEQFF. The CDR3 DNA sequence: TGTGCCAGTAGTATTTGGATTTCCAATGAGCAGTTCTTC.

This clonotype showed up many times. The chain uses TRBV20-1 and TRBJ1-5; D gene unclear. This CDR3 comprises 14 residues. V was clipped by 1 base and J by 4 bases, with 11 bases between them. CDR1 DFQATT and CDR2 SNEGSKA come from the germline V gene (reference sequence). The CDR3 here is CSARGYDPNQPQHF. CDR3 in DNA: TGCAGTGCTAGAGGCTATGACCCAAATCAGCCCCAGCATTTT.

This clonotype was observed a handful of times. V gene TRBV6-5 combines with J gene TRBJ1-1; a possible D gene is TRBD1 (5 bases). This CDR3 is 17 amino acids long. V lost 2 bases and J 0 bases, leaving 16 bases between the germline ends. The germline V gene has CDR1 MNHEY and CDR2 SVGAGI. The chain's CDR3 is CASSYGWGTHMNTEAFF. CDR3 sequence (DNA): TGTGCCAGCAGTTACGGATGGGGGACCCACATGAACACTGAAGCTTTCTTT.

This clonotype occurred a few times. The rearrangement uses TRBV7-9 and TRBJ1-4; D ambiguous. The CDR3 runs to 15 residues. V dropped 2 bases and J dropped 2 bases, with 9 bases sitting between them. In germline, CDR1 is SEHNR, CDR2 FQNEAQ (reference sequence). Written as DNA, the CDR3 is TGTGCCAGCAGCTTACTCATGGAGACTAATGAAAAACTGTTTTTT. Its protein is CASSLLMETNEKLFF.

This clonotype was seen only a few times. This chain joins TRBV4-1 and TRBJ2-1; 9 bases align to TRBD2. The CDR3 is 16 residues long. Germline values: CDR1 MGHRA, CDR2 YSYEKL. The ends lost 5 bases at V and 2 bases at J; junction bases unmatched: 7. CDR3 loop: CASSSGSGRTYNEQFF. CDR3 coding DNA: TGCGCCAGCAGCTCTGGGAGCGGGAGGACCTACAATGAGCAGTTCTTC.

At least ten counts were recorded for this clonotype. This chain joins TRBV7-9 and TRBJ1-4; 7 bases are a match to TRBD1. CDR1 is SEHNR, CDR2 FQNEAQ, per germline (reference sequence). This CDR3 has 14 amino acids. The junction had 4 bases not matched to a gene; V was cut back by 5 bases and J by 4 bases. CDR3 in amino acids: CASSRGQYNEKLFF. DNA for the CDR3: TGTGCCAGCAGCCGGGGACAGTATAATGAAAAACTGTTTTTT.

Points on this clonotype: A much larger clone is a single base away; this may be a read error. The V gene is TRBV12-3 or TRBV12-4, the J gene TRBJ2-6, with 7 bases aligning to TRBD1. The CDR3 spans 17 residues. CDR3 sequence: CASSYWTGLSGANVLIF. The CDR3 DNA reads TGTGCCAGCAGTTACTGGACAGGTCTCTCTGGGGCCAACGTCCTGATTTTC.

The CDR3 loop reads CASSQITGPKRALHF. CDR3 in DNA: TGTGCCAGCAGCCAAATAACAGGGCCCAAGCGAGCCCTCCACTTT. The rearrangement uses TRBV3-1 and TRBJ1-6, with a possible D match to TRBD1 (6 bases). Trimming took 2 bases from V and 14 from J, leaving 19 bases between them. CDR3 length: 15 amino acids. In germline, CDR1 is LGHDT, CDR2 YNNKEL (reference sequence). The entire variable domain, with the rest obtained from reference TRBV3-1 and TRBJ1-6, is as follows: DTAVSQTPKYLVTQMGNDKSIKCEQNLGHDTMYWYKQDSKKFLKIMFSYNNKELIINETVPNRFSPKSPDKAHLNLHINSLELGDSAVYFCASSQITGPKRALHFGNGTRLTVT.

This clonotype has only a few counts. This chain joins TRBV29-1 and TRBJ2-5; 7 positions match TRBD1. V gave up 1 base and J gave up 4 bases; unmatched junction bases: 0. In germline, CDR1 is SQVTM, CDR2 ANQGSEA. This CDR3 region has 12 residues. As DNA, the CDR3 is TGCAGCGTTGAAGGACAGGGAGAGACCCAGTACTTC. The encoded protein is CSVEGQGETQYF.

The sample holds a few counts of this clonotype. The chain carries TRBV7-9 and TRBJ1-2, with D tentatively TRBD1 (5 bases). CDR3 length equals 17 residues. Germline V gene sequence: CDR1 SEHNR, CDR2 FQNEAQ (reference sequence). Trimming shortened V by 2 bases and J by 4 bases, and 20 bases separated the two germline ends. CDR3 loop: CASSLIWTPIPSYGYTF. In DNA form, the CDR3 reads TGTGCCAGCAGCTTAATTTGGACACCCATCCCTTCCTATGGCTACACCTTC.

J is TRBJ2-2 and V is TRBV4-3; D might be TRBD1 (6 bases). Germline V lookup: CDR1 LGHNA, CDR2 YSLEER. The CDR3 sequence is 18 residues long. V was cut by 0 bases and J by 1 base, with 15 bases left in between. CDR3 region: CASSQDWGHSLNTGELFF. CDR3 in DNA: TGCGCCAGCAGCCAAGATTGGGGACACTCACTGAACACCGGGGAGCTGTTTTTT.

The gene calls are TRBV15 and TRBJ2-7; 9 bases are a match to TRBD2. The CDR3 length is 15 residues. Germline CDR1 and CDR2: LNHNV and YYDKDF (reference sequence). V gave up 1 base and J gave up 2 bases; unmatched junction bases: 3. CDR3: CATSRGSGGPYEQYV. Written as DNA, the CDR3 is TGTGCCACCAGCAGAGGTAGCGGGGGTCCCTACGAGCAGTACGTC.

The chain combines TRBV14 with TRBJ2-7, with D perhaps being TRBD1 or TRBD2 (7 bases each). This CDR3 spans 14 amino acids. CDR1 is SGHDN, CDR2 FVKESK, per germline. V shed 5 bases and J shed 0 bases, with 11 bases lying between them. CDR3 nucleotide sequence: TGTGCCAGCAGCAAGCGGGACAGCTCCTACGAGCAGTACTTC. Translation: CASSKRDSSYEQYF. Supplemented by reference TRBV14 and TRBJ2-7, the full variable domain reads EAGVTQFPSHSVIEKGQTVTLRCDPISGHDNLYWYRRVMGKEIKFLLHFVKESKQDESGMPNNRFLAERTGGTYSTLKVQPAELEDSGVYFCASSKRDSSYEQYFGPGTRLTVT.

The CDR3 loop reads CASSLSAPRVQETQYF. The CDR3 DNA follows: TGTGCCAGCAGTTTATCGGCCCCTCGGGTCCAAGAGACCCAGTACTTC. The chain has TRBV28 and TRBJ2-5; D gene uncertain. This CDR3 spans 16 amino acids. Trimming pared 1 base from V and 1 base from J, leaving 13 bases between. Germline CDR1 is MDHEN and CDR2 is SYDVKM.

The table lists this clonotype with a few counts. The V call is TRBV28, the J call TRBJ2-2; D not resolved. The V end was cut by 4 bases, the J end by 2 bases, with 5 bases between. Per the germline V gene, CDR1 is MDHEN and CDR2 is SYDVKM. The CDR3 runs to 13 residues. CDR3 loop: CASSSDNTGELFF. The CDR3 region has the DNA TGTGCCAGCAGTTCAGACAACACCGGGGAGCTGTTTTTT.

The table lists this clonotype with a few counts. V usage is TRBV20-1 and J usage is TRBJ2-3; D call uncertain. Germline CDR1 is DFQATT and CDR2 is SNEGSKA (reference sequence). V was cut by 5 bases and J by 1 base, with 10 bases left in between. CDR3 size: 13 residues. The CDR3: CSALLTGTDTQYF. For the CDR3, the DNA is TGCAGTGCTCTACTGACTGGCACAGATACGCAGTATTTT.

The rearrangement links TRBV27 to TRBJ2-7; 11 positions match TRBD1. The CDR3 sequence is 15 residues long. Looked up from germline, CDR1 is MNHEY and CDR2 is SMNVEV (reference sequence). The V and J ends lost 7 bases and 4 bases, in that order; junction bases with no gene match: 9. The CDR3 loop is CASTHSGTGGYEQYF. CDR3 DNA sequence: TGTGCCAGCACACACTCCGGGACAGGGGGGTACGAGCAGTACTTC.

This clonotype turned up a few times. The chain uses TRBV2 and TRBJ2-3; unclear D gene. Trimming took off 2 bases at V and 6 bases at J, with 3 bases between the two ends. The germline gives CDR1 SNHLY, CDR2 FYNNEI. The CDR3 is 11 amino acids. CDR3 nucleotide sequence: TGTGCCAGCAGTGAAAGGGATACGCAGTATTTT. Translated: CASSERDTQYF.

There are a few counts of this clonotype. The V gene is TRBV27, the J gene TRBJ2-2; a weak D match, TRBD1 (5 bases). This CDR3 spans 18 amino acids. The V end lost 4 bases, the J end lost 2 bases, and 20 bases lay between the germline ends. Germline CDR1 reads MNHEY; CDR2 reads SMNVEV (reference sequence). CDR3 region: CASSSGQGWSLNTGELFF. Written as DNA, the CDR3 is TGTGCCAGCAGTTCGGGTCAGGGATGGTCTCTTAACACCGGGGAGCTGTTTTTT.

As for this clonotype: At one end, the junction sequence differs from germline, possibly due to a read error. The chain has TRBV5-1 and TRBJ2-4, with 8 bases lining up with TRBD1. Germline CDR1 is SGHRS and CDR2 is YFSETQ. The CDR3 sequence is 14 residues long. The CDR3 here is CASSLGQAKNSQYF. The CDR3 region has the DNA TGCGCCAGCAGCCTGGGACAGGCCAAAAACAGTCAGTACTTC.

In its sample, this clonotype was seen a few times. The chain uses TRBV29-1 and TRBJ1-2; D gene unclear. The V gene's germline CDR1 is SQVTM and CDR2 ANQGSEA. The CDR3 contains 13 residues. V was shortened by 1 base and J by 3 bases, with 9 bases between the two germline ends. This CDR3 is CSVEVVDDYGYTF. CDR3 DNA: TGCAGCGTTGAAGTAGTTGATGACTATGGCTACACCTTC.

The V call is TRBV18, the J call TRBJ2-3, with D perhaps matching TRBD2 (6 bases). CDR1 is KGHSH and CDR2 is LQKENI in the germline V gene. The ends were cut back, 0 bases at V and 4 bases at J, with 17 bases in the middle. This CDR3 contains 17 residues. The CDR3, as DNA: TGTGCCAGCTCACCACCGGTGGTAGGGACTGCCCCAGATACGCAGTATTTT. As protein: CASSPPVVGTAPDTQYF. The full variable domain, rest sourced from reference TRBV18 and TRBJ2-3, is NAGVMQNPRHLVRRRGQEARLRCSPMKGHSHVYWYRQLPEEGLKFMVYLQKENIIDESGMPKERFSAEFPKEGPSILRIQQVVRGDSAAYFCASSPPVVGTAPDTQYFGPGTRLTVL.

This clonotype was recorded a few times. The chain couples TRBV29-1 to TRBJ1-4; TRBD1 might be the D (6 bases). This CDR3 region has 14 residues. Germline V gene data show CDR1 as SQVTM and CDR2 as ANQGSEA. The ends were cut back, 4 bases at V and 8 bases at J, with 17 bases in the middle. The CDR3 region is CSVVEAGEREKLFF. CDR3 bases: TGCAGCGTTGTAGAGGCAGGGGAAAGGGAAAAACTGTTTTTT.

This chain uses TRBV20-1 with TRBJ1-5; 7 bases align to TRBD1. The CDR3 runs to 13 residues. CDR1 is DFQATT and CDR2 is SNEGSKA in the germline V gene (reference sequence). Unmatched junction bases numbered 6, after V lost 5 bases and J lost 5 bases. The CDR3 reads CSAGADRDQPQHF. The CDR3 DNA follows: TGCAGTGCTGGGGCCGACAGGGATCAGCCCCAGCATTTT.